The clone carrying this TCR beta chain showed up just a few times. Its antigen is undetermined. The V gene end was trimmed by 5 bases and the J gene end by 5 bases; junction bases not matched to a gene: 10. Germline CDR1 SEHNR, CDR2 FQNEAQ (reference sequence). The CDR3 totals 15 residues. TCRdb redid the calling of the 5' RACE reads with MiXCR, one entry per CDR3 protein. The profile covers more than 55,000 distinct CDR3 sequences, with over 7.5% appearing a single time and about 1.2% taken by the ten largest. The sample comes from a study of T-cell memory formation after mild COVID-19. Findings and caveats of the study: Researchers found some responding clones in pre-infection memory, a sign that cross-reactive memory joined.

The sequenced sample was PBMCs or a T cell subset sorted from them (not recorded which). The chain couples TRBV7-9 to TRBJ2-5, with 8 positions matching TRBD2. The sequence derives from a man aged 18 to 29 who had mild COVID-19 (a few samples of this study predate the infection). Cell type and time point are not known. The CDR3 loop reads CASSGIAGPGETQYF. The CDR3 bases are TGTGCCAGCAGCGGAATAGCGGGGCCTGGGGAGACCCAGTACTTC.